This is a list of T cell receptor beta chains from one sample in a study of neurological immune-mediated disorders. TCRdb independently ran MiXCR on the 5' RACE reads; one entry per CDR3 protein. Altogether some 50,000 distinct CDR3 sequences are present, roughly 15% being singletons, with the ten largest covering roughly 4%. Material for sequencing was PBMCs. Receptor source: a man in his sixties in good health. CDR3s include the opening cysteine and the closing phenylalanine or tryptophan. The order of the fields is V gene, D gene, clone size, J gene, CDR3 DNA, CDR3 protein. The D gene is left open where the match is weak. Size tells how often a clone was seen (once, few, many) or the class of an expanded clone, and some rows leave it out.

TRBV14	NA	many	TRBJ2-6	TGTGCCAGCAGCTTAGACAGCTCTGGGGCCAACGTCCTGACTTTC	CASSLDSSGANVLTF
TRBV29-1	NA	many	TRBJ1-1	TGCAGCGTTGCGGACAGTCCGGGGAACACTGAAGCTTTCTTT	CSVADSPGNTEAFF
TRBV5-4	NA	many	TRBJ2-3	TGTGCCAGCAGCTCCACTAGCACGCAGTATTTT	CASSSTSTQYF
TRBV6-6	TRBD1	many	TRBJ2-1	TGTGCCAGCAGTTACTTGACAGGGCTTAGCTCCTACAATGAGCAGTTCTTC	CASSYLTGLSSYNEQFF
TRBV5-1	TRBD2	many	TRBJ2-1	TGCGCCAGCAGCTTCCTAGCGGGAGGCTTTAGTGGTGAGCAGTTCTTC	CASSFLAGGFSGEQFF
TRBV7-7	NA	many	TRBJ2-5	TGTGCTAGCAGCCCCCCCTACCCTGCCCAAGAGACCCAGTACTTC	CASSPPYPAQETQYF
TRBV6-5	NA	many	TRBJ2-7	TGTGCCAGCACCCCCAACGGGGGAGGTAGGGAGCAGTACTTC	CASTPNGGGREQYF
TRBV18	NA	many	TRBJ1-2	TGTGCCAGCTCCGCCGGGACCCAGTATGGCTACACCTTC	CASSAGTQYGYTF
TRBV7-2	NA	many	TRBJ2-2	TGTGCCAGCAGCTTAAGGCAGGCATCGAACACCGGGGAGCTGTTTTTT	CASSLRQASNTGELFF
TRBV11-3	NA	many	TRBJ2-1	TGTGCCAGCAGCTTAGGGACTTGGCGGAGCTCCTACAATGAGCAGTTCTTC	CASSLGTWRSSYNEQFF
TRBV18	TRBD2	few	TRBJ2-2	TGTGCCAGCTCCAGCGGGAAAGAGAACACCGGGGAGCTGTTTTTT	CASSSGKENTGELFF
TRBV20-1	NA	many	TRBJ1-1	TGCAGTGCTTCAACAGGGTCTGAAGCTTTCTTT	CSASTGSEAFF
TRBV14	TRBD1	many	TRBJ2-2	TGTGCCAGCAGCCAAGAGTCGGCCCGGGGACAGAGGAACACCGGGGAGCTGTTTTTT	CASSQESARGQRNTGELFF
TRBV7-8	NA	NA	TRBJ1-1	TGTGCCAGCAGCTTCAGGGAGTTTAATACTGAAGCTTTCTTT	CASSFREFNTEAFF
TRBV30	NA	many	TRBJ1-2	TGTGCCTGGAGTGTGGGAAGCGGCTACACCTTC	CAWSVGSGYTF
TRBV6-2/TRBV6-3	TRBD2	NA	TRBJ2-7	TGTGCCAGCAGAGGACAAGGGAGGGGCGAGCAGTACTTC	CASRGQGRGEQYF
TRBV6-5	NA	NA	TRBJ1-4	TGTGCCAGCAGAGGGAAAGGGGGGAGACTGTTTTTT	CASRGKGGRLFF
TRBV20-1	TRBD2	NA	TRBJ2-1	TGCAGTGCTCCCCGGGACTACATTAATGAGCAGTTCTTC	CSAPRDYINEQFF
TRBV9	TRBD1	many	TRBJ1-2	TGTGCCAGCAGCCCCCGGACAGGACCCCTGGAGGGCTACACCTTC	CASSPRTGPLEGYTF
TRBV29-1	NA	many	TRBJ2-2	TGCAGCGTTGCTCTAGGTGGAGTCGGGGAGCTGTTTTTT	CSVALGGVGELFF
TRBV5-1	NA	few	TRBJ1-1	TGCGCCAGCAGCAAAACAGGGAGTGGGGGCACTGAAGCTTTCTTT	CASSKTGSGGTEAFF
TRBV6-6	NA	many	TRBJ1-3	TGTGCCAGCAGCAAAACAGGAAACACCATATATTTT	CASSKTGNTIYF
TRBV12-3/TRBV12-4	NA	many	TRBJ2-7	TGTGCCAGCAGTTTAGGAACTACCAGTCAAGAGCAGTACTTC	CASSLGTTSQEQYF
TRBV7-2	NA	many	TRBJ2-1	TGTGCCAGCAGCGAGACCCGGGACAAATACAATGAGCAGTTCTTC	CASSETRDKYNEQFF
TRBV5-1	TRBD1	NA	TRBJ2-5	TGCGCCAGCAGGCAAACCGGGACAGGGGGCGGAGAGACCCAGTACTTC	CASRQTGTGGGETQYF
TRBV5-1	TRBD1	many	TRBJ2-3	TGCGCCAGCAGCAACGAGGGGGCCTATACGCAGTATTTT	CASSNEGAYTQYF
TRBV11-2	NA	NA	TRBJ1-6	TGTGCCAGCCCGGACAGACGGAATTCACCCCTCCACTTT	CASPDRRNSPLHF
TRBV5-1	TRBD1	many	TRBJ2-5	TGCGCCAGCAGCTTCCAGGGGGCGCGGGAGACCCAGTACTTC	CASSFQGARETQYF
TRBV7-2	TRBD1	many	TRBJ1-2	TGTGCCAGCAGCGCAACCGGGACAGGGGGCTTTGGCTACACCTTC	CASSATGTGGFGYTF
TRBV5-1	TRBD2	many	TRBJ2-1	TGCGCCAGCAGCCTGTCTAGCGGGACCCACAATGAGCAGTTCTTC	CASSLSSGTHNEQFF
TRBV9	TRBD2	many	TRBJ2-7	TGTGCCAGCAGCGGTGGACTAGCGGGAAAATACGAGCAGTACTTC	CASSGGLAGKYEQYF
TRBV10-3	NA	many	TRBJ2-3	TGTGCCATCAGTGAGTTACAGGGTACGGATACGCAGTATTTT	CAISELQGTDTQYF
TRBV5-6	NA	many	TRBJ1-1	TGTGCCAGCAGCTTGGGGGCGGGATACACTGAAGCTTTCTTT	CASSLGAGYTEAFF
TRBV14	NA	few	TRBJ1-3	TGTGCCAGCAGTCGACAGCCTGGAAACACCATATATTTT	CASSRQPGNTIYF
TRBV9	TRBD2	NA	TRBJ2-5	TGTGCCAGCAGCGTAGGGGCGTTAGCGGGCCAAGAGACCCAGTACTTC	CASSVGALAGQETQYF
TRBV7-2	NA	NA	TRBJ2-1	NA	CASSFYICSGGSNEQFF
TRBV6-5	TRBD1	many	TRBJ1-5	TGTGCCAGCAGTCCCAACCCTGGGAGACAGGGGAAGAAAAGCAATCAGCCCCAGCATTTT	CASSPNPGRQGKKSNQPQHF
TRBV7-2	TRBD1	NA	TRBJ2-3	TGTGGCAGCAGCCCCGGACAGGTGGGCACAGATACGCAGTATTTT	CGSSPGQVGTDTQYF
TRBV6-6	NA	many	TRBJ1-5	TGTGCCAGCAGCACCCGGGTGCGGGGAGTTCAGCCCCAGCATTTT	CASSTRVRGVQPQHF
TRBV18	TRBD2	many	TRBJ2-3	TGTGCCAGCTCGGCTGGGACTAGCGGGAGCGGCACGCAGTATTTT	CASSAGTSGSGTQYF
TRBV7-9	TRBD2	many	TRBJ2-1	TGTGCCAGCAGTTTTAGCGGGAGTCGGGATGAGCAGTTCTTC	CASSFSGSRDEQFF
TRBV24-1	TRBD2	NA	TRBJ2-1	TGTGCCACCAGTGGGGCGAGCGGGAGGGTCGATGAGCAGTTCTTC	CATSGASGRVDEQFF
TRBV28	TRBD2	many	TRBJ2-7	TGTGCCAGCAGTACTATAGGGGCAGGGACTAGCGGAGACTACGAGCAGTACTTC	CASSTIGAGTSGDYEQYF
TRBV7-2	TRBD1	many	TRBJ2-2	TGTGCCAGCAGCTTCCAGGGGGCGCCCACCGGGGAGCTGTTTTTT	CASSFQGAPTGELFF
TRBV14	TRBD1	NA	TRBJ1-2	TGTGCCAGCAGCCAAACCGGCGCAGGGGGACTCTATGGCTACACCTTC	CASSQTGAGGLYGYTF